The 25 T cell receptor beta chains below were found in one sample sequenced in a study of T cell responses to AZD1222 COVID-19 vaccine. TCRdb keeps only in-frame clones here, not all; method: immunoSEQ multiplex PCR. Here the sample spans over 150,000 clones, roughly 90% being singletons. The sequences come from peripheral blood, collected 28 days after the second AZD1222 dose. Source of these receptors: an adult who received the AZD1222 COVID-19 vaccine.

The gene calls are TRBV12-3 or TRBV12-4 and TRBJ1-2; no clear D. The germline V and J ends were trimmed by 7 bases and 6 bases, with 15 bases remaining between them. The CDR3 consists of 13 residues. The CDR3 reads CASKHGSRNGYTF. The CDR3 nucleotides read TGTGCCAGCAAACACGGGTCGAGGAATGGCTACACCTTC.

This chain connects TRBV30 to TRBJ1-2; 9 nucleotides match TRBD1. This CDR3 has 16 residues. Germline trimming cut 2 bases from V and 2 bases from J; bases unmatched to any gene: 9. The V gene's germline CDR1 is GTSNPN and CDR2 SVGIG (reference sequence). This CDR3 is CAWSKPRTGANYGYTF. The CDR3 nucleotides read TGTGCCTGGAGTAAACCCCGGACAGGGGCGAACTATGGCTACACCTTC.

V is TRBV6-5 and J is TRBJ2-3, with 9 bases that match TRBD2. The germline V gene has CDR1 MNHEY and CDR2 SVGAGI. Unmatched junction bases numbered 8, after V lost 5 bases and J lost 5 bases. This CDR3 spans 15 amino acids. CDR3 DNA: TGTGCCAGCAGTCCACGTACTAGCGGGCGAGATACGCAGTATTTT. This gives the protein CASSPRTSGRDTQYF.

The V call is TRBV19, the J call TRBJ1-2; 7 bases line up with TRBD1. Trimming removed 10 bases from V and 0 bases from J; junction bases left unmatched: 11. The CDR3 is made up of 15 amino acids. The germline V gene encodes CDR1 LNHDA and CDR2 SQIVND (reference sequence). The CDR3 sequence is CATARGLSSNYGYTF. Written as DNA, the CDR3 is TGTGCCACCGCAAGGGGGCTAAGTTCTAACTATGGCTACACCTTC.

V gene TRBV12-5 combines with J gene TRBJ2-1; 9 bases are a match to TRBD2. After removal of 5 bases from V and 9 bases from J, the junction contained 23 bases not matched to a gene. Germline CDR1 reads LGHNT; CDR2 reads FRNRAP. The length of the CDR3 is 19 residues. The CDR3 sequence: CASGPQPGLAAPSRGEQFF. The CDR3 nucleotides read TGTGCTAGTGGTCCTCAACCGGGACTAGCCGCTCCCAGTCGAGGTGAGCAGTTCTTC. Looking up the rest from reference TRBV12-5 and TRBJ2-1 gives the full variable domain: DARVTQTPRHKVTEMGQEVTMRCQPILGHNTVFWYRQTMMQGLELLAYFRNRAPLDDSGMPKDRFSAEMPDATLATLKIQPSEPRDSAVYFCASGPQPGLAAPSRGEQFFGPGTRLTVL.

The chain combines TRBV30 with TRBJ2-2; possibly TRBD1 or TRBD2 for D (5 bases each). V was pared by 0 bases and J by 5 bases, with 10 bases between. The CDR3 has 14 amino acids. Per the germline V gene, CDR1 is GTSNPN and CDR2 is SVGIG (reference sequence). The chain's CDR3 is CAWSVQGPTGELFF. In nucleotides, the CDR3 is TGTGCCTGGAGTGTGCAGGGACCTACCGGGGAGCTGTTTTTT.

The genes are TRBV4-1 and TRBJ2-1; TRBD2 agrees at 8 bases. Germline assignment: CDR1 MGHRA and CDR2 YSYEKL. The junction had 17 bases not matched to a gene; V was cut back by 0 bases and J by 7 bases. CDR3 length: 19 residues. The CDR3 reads CASSQERALQRERGNEQFF. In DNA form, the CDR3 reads TGCGCCAGCAGCCAAGAAAGAGCCCTCCAGCGGGAGAGAGGGAATGAGCAGTTCTTC.

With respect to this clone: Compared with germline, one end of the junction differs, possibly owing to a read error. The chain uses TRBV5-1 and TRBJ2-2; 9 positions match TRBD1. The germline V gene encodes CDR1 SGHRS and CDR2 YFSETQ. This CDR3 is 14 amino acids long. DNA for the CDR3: TGTGCCAGCAAGTCCGGGACAGGGACCGGGGAGCTGTTTTTT. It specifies CASKSGTGTGELFF.

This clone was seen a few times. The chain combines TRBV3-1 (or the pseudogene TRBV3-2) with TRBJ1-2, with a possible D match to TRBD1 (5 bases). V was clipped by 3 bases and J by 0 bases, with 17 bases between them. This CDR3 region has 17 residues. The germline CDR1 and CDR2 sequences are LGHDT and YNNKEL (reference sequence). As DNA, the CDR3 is TGTGCCAGCAGCCACCGAAAAGCGCGGGGCCCTAACTATGGCTACACCTTC. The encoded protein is CASSHRKARGPNYGYTF.

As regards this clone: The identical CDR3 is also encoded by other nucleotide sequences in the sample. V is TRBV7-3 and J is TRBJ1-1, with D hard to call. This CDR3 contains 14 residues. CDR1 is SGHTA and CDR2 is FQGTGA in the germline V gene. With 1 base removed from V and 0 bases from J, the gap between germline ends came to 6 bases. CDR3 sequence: CASSLRGMNTEAFF. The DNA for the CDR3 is TGTGCCAGCAGCTTAAGGGGTATGAACACTGAAGCTTTCTTT.

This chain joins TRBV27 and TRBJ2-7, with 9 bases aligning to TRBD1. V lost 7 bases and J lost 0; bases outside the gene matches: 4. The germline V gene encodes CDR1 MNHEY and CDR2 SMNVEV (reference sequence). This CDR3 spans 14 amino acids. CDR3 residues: CASKRQGGSYEQYF. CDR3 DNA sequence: TGTGCCAGCAAACGACAGGGGGGCTCCTACGAGCAGTACTTC.

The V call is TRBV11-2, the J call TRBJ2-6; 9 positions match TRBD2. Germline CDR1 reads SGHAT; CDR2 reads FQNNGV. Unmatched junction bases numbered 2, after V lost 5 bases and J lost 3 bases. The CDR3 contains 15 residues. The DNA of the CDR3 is TGTGCCAGCAGCAAAGCGGGAGGTGGGGCCAACGTCCTGACTTTC. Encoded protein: CASSKAGGGANVLTF. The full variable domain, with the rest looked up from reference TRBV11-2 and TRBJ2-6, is EAGVAQSPRYKIIEKRQSVAFWCNPISGHATLYWYQQILGQGPKLLIQFQNNGVVDDSQLPKDRFSAERLKGVDSTLKIQPAKLEDSAVYLCASSKAGGGANVLTFGAGSRLTVL.

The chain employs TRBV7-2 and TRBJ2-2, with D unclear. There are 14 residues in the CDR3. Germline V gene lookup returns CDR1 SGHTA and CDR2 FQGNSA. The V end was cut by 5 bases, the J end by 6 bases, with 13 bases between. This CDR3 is CASSLISRSGELFF. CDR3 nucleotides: TGTGCCAGCAGCCTGATTAGTCGGTCCGGGGAGCTGTTTTTT.

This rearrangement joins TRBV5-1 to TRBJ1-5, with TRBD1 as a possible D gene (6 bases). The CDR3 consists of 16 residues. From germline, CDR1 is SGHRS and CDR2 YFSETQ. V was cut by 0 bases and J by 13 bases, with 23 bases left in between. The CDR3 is CASSLEGGPLSVEQHF. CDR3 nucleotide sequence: TGCGCCAGCAGCTTGGAAGGGGGTCCCCTATCTGTTGAACAGCATTTT.

Here the CDR3 DNA reads TGCAGCGTTGAAACAGGAAGCCTCTTCAGCTCCTACAATGAGCAGTTCTTC. This sequence encodes CSVETGSLFSSYNEQFF. J is TRBJ2-1 and V is TRBV29-1, with D perhaps matching TRBD1 (5 bases). CDR3 length: 17 amino acids. Trimming left V 2 bases short and J 0 bases short, with 17 bases between. Looked up from germline, CDR1 is SQVTM and CDR2 is ANQGSEA.

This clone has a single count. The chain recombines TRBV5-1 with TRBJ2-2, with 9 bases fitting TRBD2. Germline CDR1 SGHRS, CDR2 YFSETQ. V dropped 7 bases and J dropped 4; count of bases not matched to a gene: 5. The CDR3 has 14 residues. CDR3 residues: CASRLAVATGELFF. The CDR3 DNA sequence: TGCGCCAGCCGACTAGCGGTAGCCACCGGGGAGCTGTTTTTT.

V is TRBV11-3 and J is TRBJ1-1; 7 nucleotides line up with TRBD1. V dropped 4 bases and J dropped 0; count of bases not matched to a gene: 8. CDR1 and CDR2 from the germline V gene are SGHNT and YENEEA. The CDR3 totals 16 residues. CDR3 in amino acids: CASSYDRDLLNTEAFF. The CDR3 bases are TGTGCCAGCAGCTACGACAGGGACCTATTGAACACTGAAGCTTTCTTT.

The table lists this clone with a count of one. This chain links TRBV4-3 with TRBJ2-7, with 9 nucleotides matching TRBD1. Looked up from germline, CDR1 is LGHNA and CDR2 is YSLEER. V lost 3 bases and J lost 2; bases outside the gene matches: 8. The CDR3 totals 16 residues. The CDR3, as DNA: TGCGCCAGCAGCCAGACTCCCGGGACAGGGACCTACGAGCAGTACTTC. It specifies CASSQTPGTGTYEQYF.

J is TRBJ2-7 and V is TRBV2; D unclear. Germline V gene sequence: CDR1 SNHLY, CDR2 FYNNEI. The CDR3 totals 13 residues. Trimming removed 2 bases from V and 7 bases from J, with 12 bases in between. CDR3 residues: CASSERPLWEQYF. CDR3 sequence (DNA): TGTGCCAGCAGTGAAAGACCGTTGTGGGAGCAGTACTTC.

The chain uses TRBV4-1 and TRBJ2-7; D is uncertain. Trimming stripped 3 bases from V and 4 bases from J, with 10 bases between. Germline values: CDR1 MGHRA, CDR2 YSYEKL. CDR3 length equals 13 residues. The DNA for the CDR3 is TGCGCCAGCAGCCAGGAGACACCATACGAGCAGTACTTC. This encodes CASSQETPYEQYF.

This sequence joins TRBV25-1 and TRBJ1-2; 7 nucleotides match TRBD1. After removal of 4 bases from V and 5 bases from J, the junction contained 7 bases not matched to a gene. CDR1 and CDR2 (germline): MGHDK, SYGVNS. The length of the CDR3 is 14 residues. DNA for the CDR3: TGTGCCAGCAGTGCGACAGGGTTTAGTTATGGCTACACCTTC. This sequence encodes CASSATGFSYGYTF.

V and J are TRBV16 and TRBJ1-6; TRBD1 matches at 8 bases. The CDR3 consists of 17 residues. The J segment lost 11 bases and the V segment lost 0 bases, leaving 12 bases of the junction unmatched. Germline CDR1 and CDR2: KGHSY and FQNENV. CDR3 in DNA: TGTGCCAGCAGCCAATCGGGTTCGGACAGGGTGAGGCCACCCCTCCACTTT. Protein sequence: CASSQSGSDRVRPPLHF.

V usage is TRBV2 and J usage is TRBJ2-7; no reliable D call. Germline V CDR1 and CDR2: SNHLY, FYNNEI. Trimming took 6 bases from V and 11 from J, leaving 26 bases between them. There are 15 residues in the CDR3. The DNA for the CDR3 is TGTGCCAGCAGCCAATATCCATCTGCAGCCCCTGGGGAGTACTTC. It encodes CASSQYPSAAPGEYF.

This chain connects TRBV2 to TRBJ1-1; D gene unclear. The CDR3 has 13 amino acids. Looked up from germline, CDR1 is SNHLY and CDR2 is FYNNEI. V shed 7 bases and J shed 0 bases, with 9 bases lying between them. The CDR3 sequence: CASKRLMNTEAFF. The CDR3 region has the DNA TGTGCCAGCAAGAGGCTTATGAACACTGAAGCTTTCTTT.

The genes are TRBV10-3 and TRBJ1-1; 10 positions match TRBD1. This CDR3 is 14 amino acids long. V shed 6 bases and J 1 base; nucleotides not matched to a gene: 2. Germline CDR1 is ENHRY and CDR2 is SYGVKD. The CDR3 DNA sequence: TGTGCCATCAGCGGACAGGGGGAGAACACTGAAGCTTTCTTT. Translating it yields CAISGQGENTEAFF.